This TCR beta chain was recovered during a study of CD8+CD57+ T cells in acquired aplastic anemia. Looking at the study overall: CD4+ and CD8+ cells, once sorted, gave DNA averaging around 3.4 ug. Whole-study results and caveats: No significant patient-versus-control difference appeared in CD8+ Simpson's diversity. Some 30 was the count of CD8+ CDR3 sequences that patients shared with controls.

Genomic DNA constituted the template upon which TCR beta VDJ and CDR3 profiling was performed. A single record per CDR3 protein comes from TCRdb applying MiXCR to the reads. The sample consists of just over 450,000 distinct CDR3 sequences, 25% to 40% of them appearing once. Details on this clonotype: Its specificity is unknown.

The patients chosen for sequencing had shown expansion of CD8+CD57+ cells (detected by flow cytometry). Patient blood was sampled before any therapy had been received. The trim removed 1 base at V and 7 bases at J, leaving 9 bases unmatched. CDR1 and CDR2 (germline): DFQATT, SNEGSKA (reference sequence). This CDR3 comprises 14 residues. The origin of this receptor is a human donor with aplastic anemia. The chain links TRBV20-1 to TRBJ1-1, with 7 bases aligning to TRBD1. The material sequenced was sorted CD4+, CD8+, or CD8+CD57+ T cells (not recorded which) from PBMCs. The CDR3 DNA follows: TGCAGTGCTAGAGGCCCGCGCCGGGACAGTGAAGCTTTCTTT. This codes for CSARGPRRDSEAFF.